Following are 25 T cell receptor beta chains from one sample sequenced in a study of T cells after yellow fever vaccination. TCRdb independently ran MiXCR on the 5' RACE reads; one entry per CDR3 protein. Of 450,000 to 550,000 distinct CDR3 sequences in the sample, 21% were seen once. Sequences were derived from PBMCs, sampled around 3 weeks after the first yellow fever vaccination. The receptor source for this set is a young man who received the YFV17D yellow fever vaccine.

J is TRBJ2-7 and V is TRBV12-3 or TRBV12-4; D ambiguous. Trimming cost V 6 bases and J 0 bases, with 9 bases left between them. The CDR3 consists of 13 residues. The CDR3 region is CASSRVASYEQYF. The CDR3 DNA sequence: TGTGCCAGCAGCCGGGTGGCCTCCTACGAGCAGTACTTC.

This clonotype was counted between two and nine times. V is TRBV7-3 and J is TRBJ1-3; D is uncertain. Between the trimmed V and J ends, which lost 2 bases and 3 bases, there was a span of 8 bases. Germline loops: CDR1 SGHTA, CDR2 FQGTGA. The CDR3 runs 14 residues. As DNA, the CDR3 is TGTGCCAGCAGCTTATCTGGATTTGGAAACACCATATATTTT. It translates to CASSLSGFGNTIYF.

The genes are TRBV2 and TRBJ1-2; D perhaps matches TRBD1 (5 bases). Germline assignment: CDR1 SNHLY and CDR2 FYNNEI. Trimming pared 5 bases from V and 6 bases from J, leaving 7 bases between. The CDR3 totals 11 residues. In nucleotides, the CDR3 is TGTGCCAGCAGTCAGGGTAATGGCTACACCTTC. Its translation is CASSQGNGYTF.

V usage is TRBV11-3 and J usage is TRBJ2-1; 10 nucleotides agree with TRBD1. The germline CDR1 and CDR2 sequences are SGHNT and YENEEA. The V segment lost 3 bases and the J segment 7 bases; nucleotides outside the gene matches: 6. The CDR3 runs 15 residues. The CDR3 nucleotides are TGTGCCAGCAGCTTTACCGGGACAGGGGCTAATGAGCAGTTCTTC. Translation: CASSFTGTGANEQFF. Supplemented by reference TRBV11-3 and TRBJ2-1, the full variable domain reads EAGVVQSPRYKIIEKKQPVAFWCNPISGHNTLYWYLQNLGQGPELLIRYENEEAVDDSQLPKDRFSAERLKGVDSTLKIQPAELGDSAVYLCASSFTGTGANEQFFGPGTRLTVL.

This clonotype turned up a few times. This sequence joins TRBV4-2 and TRBJ2-2; 8 nucleotides agree with TRBD2. The CDR3 contains 15 residues. Germline CDR1 and CDR2: LGHNA and YNFKEQ. V was clipped by 3 bases and J by 6 bases; unmatched bases: 6. This chain's CDR3 is CASSQQTSVSGELFF. The CDR3 DNA is TGTGCCAGCAGCCAGCAGACTAGCGTCTCCGGGGAGCTGTTTTTT.

This chain connects TRBV7-6 to TRBJ2-2; D is possibly TRBD1 (5 bases). V lost 4 bases to trimming and J lost 2 bases, with 17 bases between them. The CDR3 is 17 residues long. In germline, CDR1 is SGHVS, CDR2 FNYEAQ. The CDR3 is CASSSFRQNRNTGELFF. The DNA for the CDR3 is TGTGCCAGCAGCTCTTTCAGACAGAATCGAAACACCGGGGAGCTGTTTTTT.

DNA for the CDR3: TGTGCCAGCAGTTTAACGTGGCGGACTGGAAACACCATATATTTT. The encoded protein is CASSLTWRTGNTIYF. The chain is built from TRBV27 and TRBJ1-3, with D unresolved. The CDR3 totals 15 residues. Germline V gives CDR1 MNHEY, CDR2 SMNVEV (reference sequence). Trimming removed 2 bases at V and 2 bases at J, with 10 bases between.

This clonotype appeared a few times. Here the CDR3 reads CAISNFETQYF. CDR3 nucleotides: TGTGCCATCAGTAACTTCGAGACCCAGTACTTC. The V call is TRBV10-3, the J call TRBJ2-5; D call uncertain. From germline, CDR1 is ENHRY and CDR2 SYGVKD. V gave up 5 bases and J gave up 5 bases, with 6 bases separating them. This CDR3 is 11 amino acids long.

CDR3 region: CASSLSRANEKLFF. CDR3 nucleotide sequence: TGTGCCAGCAGCTTATCCAGGGCTAATGAAAAACTGTTTTTT. The chain combines TRBV11-2 with TRBJ1-4, with D possibly TRBD1 on 5 matching bases. V was cut by 2 bases and J by 3 bases, with 7 bases left in between. Per germline, CDR1 SGHAT and CDR2 FQNNGV. The CDR3 consists of 14 residues.

The chain combines TRBV4-3 with TRBJ2-1, with D possibly being TRBD1 (5 bases). V lost 0 bases and J lost 6, with 9 bases in between. The CDR3 runs 14 residues. Germline CDR1 is LGHNA and CDR2 is YSLEER. This CDR3 reads CASSQERQGNEQFF. As DNA, the CDR3 is TGCGCCAGCAGCCAAGAAAGGCAGGGCAATGAGCAGTTCTTC.

This clonotype was seen a handful of times. V gene TRBV7-9 combines with J gene TRBJ2-3, with TRBD1 matching over 11 bases. The germline CDR1 and CDR2 sequences are SEHNR and FQNEAQ (reference sequence). This CDR3 is 16 amino acids long. V lost 1 base and J lost 2; bases outside the gene matches: 2. CDR3 sequence: CASSLGTGGFTDTQYF. In DNA, the CDR3 is TGTGCCAGCAGCTTAGGGACAGGGGGCTTCACAGATACGCAGTATTTT.

This clonotype has a handful of counts. This chain connects TRBV24-1 to TRBJ1-1; TRBD1 agrees at 7 bases. The V and J ends lost 4 bases and 0 bases, in that order; junction bases with no gene match: 4. Germline lookup yields CDR1 KGHDR and CDR2 SFDVKD. The CDR3 is 15 amino acids. CDR3 residues: CATSDSGQMNTEAFF. As DNA, the CDR3 is TGTGCCACCAGTGACTCGGGACAGATGAACACTGAAGCTTTCTTT.

The CDR3: CASTTTGTSRETQYF. The CDR3 DNA reads TGTGCCAGCACTACCACCGGGACTAGCCGGGAGACCCAGTACTTC. The J gene is TRBJ2-5, the V gene TRBV7-9; the match to TRBD2 covers 9 bases. Unmatched junction bases numbered 11, after V lost 7 bases and J lost 5 bases. This CDR3 has 15 amino acids. Germline loops: CDR1 SEHNR, CDR2 FQNEAQ (reference sequence). The entire variable domain, with the rest obtained from reference TRBV7-9 and TRBJ2-5, is as follows: DTGVSQNPRHKITKRGQNVTFRCDPISEHNRLYWYRQTLGQGPEFLTYFQNEAQLEKSRLLSDRFSAERPKGSFSTLEIQRTEQGDSAMYLCASTTTGTSRETQYFGPGTRLLVL.

CDR3 in amino acids: CAAESDPGQGTTEAFF. The CDR3 coding sequence is TGTGCCGCGGAGAGTGACCCCGGACAGGGAACAACTGAAGCTTTCTTT. The chain is built from TRBV15 and TRBJ1-1, with 8 bases that match TRBD1. Trimming removed 11 bases from V and 5 bases from J; junction bases left unmatched: 19. Per germline, CDR1 LNHNV and CDR2 YYDKDF (reference sequence). This CDR3 is built from 16 residues.

This chain links TRBV12-5 with TRBJ2-3; TRBD1 agrees at 7 bases. CDR3 size: 14 residues. Looked up from germline, CDR1 is LGHNT and CDR2 is FRNRAP. V lost 6 bases, J lost 1 base, and 4 bases stayed unmatched. CDR3 protein: CASGPGQRTDTQYF. For the CDR3, the DNA is TGTGCTAGTGGCCCGGGACAGCGCACAGATACGCAGTATTTT. Drawing the rest from reference TRBV12-5 and TRBJ2-3, the complete variable domain is DARVTQTPRHKVTEMGQEVTMRCQPILGHNTVFWYRQTMMQGLELLAYFRNRAPLDDSGMPKDRFSAEMPDATLATLKIQPSEPRDSAVYFCASGPGQRTDTQYFGPGTRLTVL.

The chain couples TRBV5-1 to TRBJ2-1; perhaps TRBD2 as D (7 bases). Germline values: CDR1 SGHRS, CDR2 YFSETQ. The V gene lost 0 bases and the J gene lost 2 bases, with 12 bases spanning the gap. The CDR3 loop spans 16 amino acids. The CDR3, as DNA: TGCGCCAGCAGCTTGGAAGGGGGGAGGGCCTACAATGAGCAGTTCTTC. Its protein product is CASSLEGGRAYNEQFF.

V and J are TRBV5-8 and TRBJ2-5; 8 bases fit TRBD2. Looked up from germline, CDR1 is SGHTS and CDR2 is YDEGEE. The CDR3 totals 15 residues. The ends lost 0 bases at V and 3 bases at J; junction bases unmatched: 4. CDR3 loop: CASSLVWRGEETQYF. The CDR3, as DNA: TGTGCCAGCAGCTTGGTATGGCGGGGGGAAGAGACCCAGTACTTC.

The V call is TRBV12-3 or TRBV12-4, the J call TRBJ2-5, with D maybe TRBD2 (6 bases). The V and J ends lost 7 bases and 0 bases respectively, with 27 bases between them. This CDR3 contains 19 residues. As DNA, the CDR3 is TGTGCCAGCATGAGTCGGGGTTCCGGGACTGGGGGTCACCAAGAGACCCAGTACTTC. Protein product: CASMSRGSGTGGHQETQYF.

The rearrangement links TRBV5-1 to TRBJ2-5, with 7 positions matching TRBD1. The V and J ends lost 4 bases and 1 base, in that order; junction bases with no gene match: 7. The CDR3 sequence is 15 residues long. Germline CDR1 SGHRS, CDR2 YFSETQ. For the CDR3, the DNA is TGCGCCAGCAGCCCGCCGGACAGGATCCAAGAGACCCAGTACTTC. It encodes CASSPPDRIQETQYF.

This rearrangement joins TRBV12-3 or TRBV12-4 to TRBJ2-7, with 10 bases fitting TRBD1. The CDR3 is 13 amino acids. Losses at the gene ends were 8 bases for V and 6 bases for J; bases not matched to a gene: 7. CDR3 sequence reads: CASPTGGFFEQYV. DNA for the CDR3: TGTGCCAGCCCGACAGGGGGCTTCTTCGAGCAGTACGTC.

This clonotype has just a few counts. This sequence joins TRBV7-3 and TRBJ2-7, with D hard to call. V was pared by 5 bases and J by 3 bases, with 14 bases between. Per the germline V gene, CDR1 is SGHTA and CDR2 is FQGTGA. CDR3 length: 14 amino acids. Here the CDR3 DNA reads TGTGCCAGCAGCCCTCATCCAGATTACTACGAGCAGTACTTC. Residues: CASSPHPDYYEQYF.

This clonotype showed up just a few times. V gene TRBV4-1 combines with J gene TRBJ1-1; 9 bases are shared with TRBD1. The V segment lost 6 bases and the J segment 4 bases; nucleotides outside the gene matches: 3. The CDR3 has 13 amino acids. Germline V lookup: CDR1 MGHRA, CDR2 YSYEKL. In DNA form, the CDR3 reads TGCGCCAGCAGTGAGACAGGGGGCACTGAAGCTTTCTTT. Translating it yields CASSETGGTEAFF.

The chain links TRBV11-2 to TRBJ2-1; tentatively, D is TRBD2 (6 bases). The CDR3 has 16 residues. Germline V lookup: CDR1 SGHAT, CDR2 FQNNGV. Trimming cost V 2 bases and J 2 bases, with 13 bases left between them. CDR3 DNA: TGTGCCAGCAGCTTATGGAGGGGTTCAACCTACAATGAGCAGTTCTTC. This codes for CASSLWRGSTYNEQFF.

The chain is built from TRBV5-6 and TRBJ1-1; no clear D. The V gene's germline CDR1 is SGHDT and CDR2 YYEEEE. The CDR3 extends over 15 amino acids. Between the trimmed V and J ends, which lost 2 bases and 0 bases, there was a span of 11 bases. CDR3 nucleotides: TGTGCCAGCAGCTTTGGACCGGTTTTGAACACTGAAGCTTTCTTT. Translated: CASSFGPVLNTEAFF. Variable domain in full (rest from reference TRBV5-6 and TRBJ1-1): DAGVTQSPTHLIKTRGQQVTLRCSPKSGHDTVSWYQQALGQGPQFIFQYYEEEERQRGNFPDRFSGHQFPNYSSELNVNALLLGDSALYLCASSFGPVLNTEAFFGQGTRLTVV.

This clonotype was recorded at least ten times. V gene TRBV20-1 combines with J gene TRBJ1-5; 7 bases align to TRBD1. The CDR3 length is 12 residues. Germline-derived CDR1 and CDR2 are DFQATT and SNEGSKA (reference sequence). Trimming cost V 3 bases and J 4 bases; bases outside gene matches: 0. The CDR3 nucleotides read TGCAGTGCTAGGACAGGGAATCAGCCCCAGCATTTT. Translating it yields CSARTGNQPQHF.